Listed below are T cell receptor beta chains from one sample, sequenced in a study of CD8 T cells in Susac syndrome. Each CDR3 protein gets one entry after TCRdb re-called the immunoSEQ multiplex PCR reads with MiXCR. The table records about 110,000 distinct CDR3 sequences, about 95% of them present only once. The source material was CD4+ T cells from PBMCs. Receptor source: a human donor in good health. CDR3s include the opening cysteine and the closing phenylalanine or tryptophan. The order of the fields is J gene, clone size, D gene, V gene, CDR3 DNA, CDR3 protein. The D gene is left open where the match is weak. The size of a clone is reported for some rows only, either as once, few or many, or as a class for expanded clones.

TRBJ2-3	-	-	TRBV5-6	TGTGCCAGCAGCTTGTGGTCCCCCGGGGCAGATACGCAGTATTTT	CASSLWSPGADTQYF
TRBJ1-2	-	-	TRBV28	TGTGCCAGCAGTTTCGGGCCGGGTGGCTACACCTTC	CASSFGPGGYTF
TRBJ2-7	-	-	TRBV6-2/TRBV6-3	TGTGCCAGCAGTGACCCCTACGAGCAGTACTTC	CASSDPYEQYF
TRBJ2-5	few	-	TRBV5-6	TGTGCCAGCAGCTTTGGGGGCCCGGAGACCCAGTACTTC	CASSFGGPETQYF
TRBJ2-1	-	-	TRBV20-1	TGCAGTGGAGGAGGGGGGGTATGGCCTGAGCAGTTCTTC	CSGGGGVWPEQFF
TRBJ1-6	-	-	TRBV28	TGTGCCAGCAGTTTTATACAGGCTAATTCACCCCTCCACTTT	CASSFIQANSPLHF
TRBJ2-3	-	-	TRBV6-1	TGTGCCAGCAGTGAACGTTACGGATACACAGATACGCAGTATTTT	CASSERYGYTDTQYF
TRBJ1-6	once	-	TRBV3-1	TGTGCCAGCAGCCAAGGTGAGGGGGGATTTTCACCCCTCCACTTT	CASSQGEGGFSPLHF
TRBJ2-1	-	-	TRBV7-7	TGTGCTAGCAGCTTAGGGGGGGAAACCTACAATGAGCAGTTCTTC	CASSLGGETYNEQFF
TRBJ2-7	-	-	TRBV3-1	TGTGCCACTAGTAGGGGAAACTACGAGCAGTACTTC	CATSRGNYEQYF